Listed below are T cell receptor beta chains from one sample, sequenced in a study of blood T cell repertoires in COVID-19. Assay used: immunoSEQ multiplex PCR; TCRdb lists only in-frame clones, some missing. The data contain about 380,000 clones, less than 85% of them singletons. Sequencing was carried out using peripheral blood. The receptors stem from a young woman with acute or convalescent COVID-19. Each CDR3 is given with its conserved first and last residue. D genes are given only for firm matches. Size tells how often a clone was seen (once, few, many) or the class of an expanded clone, and some rows leave it out.

v_gene	d_gene	j_gene	abundance	CDR3nt	CDR3aa
TRBV5-1	-	TRBJ1-6	-	TGCGCCAGCAGCTTGGCTGACCTAAACCGGGGTTCACCCCTCCACTTT	CASSLADLNRGSPLHF
TRBV11-2	TRBD2	TRBJ2-7	few	TGTGCCAGCAGCTTAGATCTGCGGGGGGTCGACGAGCAGTACTTC	CASSLDLRGVDEQYF
TRBV19	TRBD1	TRBJ2-1	-	TGTGCCAGTAGTATGTGGACAGGGCCCCAGTTCTTC	CASSMWTGPQFF
TRBV28	-	TRBJ2-7	-	TGTGCCAGCAGTATCCAGTTGTACGAGCAGTACTTC	CASSIQLYEQYF
TRBV6-5	-	TRBJ1-2	-	TGTGCCAGCGGACCAGGGGCCCTCCGTGAGGCTTACACCTTC	CASGPGALREAYTF
TRBV21-1	-	TRBJ1-1	-	TGTGCCAGCAGCAAAACAGGGGGAGCTTTCTTT	CASSKTGGAFF
TRBV10-1	TRBD1	TRBJ2-2	-	TGCGCCAGCAGTGAAACAGGGGCGTACACCGGGGAGCTGTTTTTT	CASSETGAYTGELFF
TRBV10-3	TRBD1	TRBJ2-6	few	TGTGCCATCAGTGCGGACAGGGTTTTCTCTGGGGCCAACGTCCTGACTTTC	CAISADRVFSGANVLTF
TRBV30	TRBD1	TRBJ2-7	-	TGTGCCTGGAGCAGGAGGGGACAGGGAACCTACGAGCAGTACTTC	CAWSRRGQGTYEQYF
TRBV7-2	TRBD2	TRBJ2-1	-	TGTGCCAGCAGCTTTACTAGCGGGAGCGATGAGCAGTTCTTC	CASSFTSGSDEQFF
TRBV5-1	TRBD1	TRBJ2-3	-	TGCGCCAGCAGCTCCGATTTCAACAGGGGGGCCACAGATACGCAGTATTTT	CASSSDFNRGATDTQYF
TRBV15	-	TRBJ2-5	-	TGTGCCACCAGCAGAGATCGGGAAGAGACCCAGTACTTC	CATSRDREETQYF
TRBV7-9	-	TRBJ1-3	-	TGTGCCAGCAGCTCGGGGGGCGCGGGAGGAAACACCATATATTTT	CASSSGGAGGNTIYF
TRBV6-6	-	TRBJ1-5	-	TGTGCCAGCAGTTACCCCGGGGAGGGCAATCAGCCCCAGCATTTT	CASSYPGEGNQPQHF
TRBV30	-	TRBJ2-7	-	TGTGCCTGGATGAGGGTTGTTTTCTACGAGCAGTACTTC	CAWMRVVFYEQYF
TRBV23-1	-	TRBJ2-3	few	TGCGCCAGCAGTCAATCACAGGGAACAAATTCCACAGATACGCAGTATTTT	CASSQSQGTNSTDTQYF
TRBV19	-	TRBJ1-2	-	TGTGCCAGTAGCATTTTGGGCAGTACCTATGGCTACACCTTC	CASSILGSTYGYTF
TRBV19	-	TRBJ1-2	once	TGTGCCAGTAGTATAGAAGGCAGGAGGGACTATGGCTACACCTTC	CASSIEGRRDYGYTF
TRBV7-9	-	TRBJ2-7	-	TGTGCCAGCAGCCCCAGCTTAGCAGGGGATGGCGAGCAGTACTTC	CASSPSLAGDGEQYF
TRBV24-1	-	TRBJ1-4	-	TGTGCCACCACCGACAACTCAAATGAAAAACTGTTTTTT	CATTDNSNEKLFF
TRBV27	-	TRBJ1-4	-	TGTGCCAGCAGATCCCCTGAGAATGAAAAACTGTTTTTT	CASRSPENEKLFF
TRBV7-9	TRBD1	TRBJ2-3	-	TGTGCCAGCAGCTTCGGACAGGACACAGATACGCAGTATTTT	CASSFGQDTDTQYF
TRBV27	TRBD1	TRBJ2-2	-	TGTGCCAGCAGTTTATATTCAGGGGGCAACGGGGAGCTGTTTTTT	CASSLYSGGNGELFF
TRBV5-1	TRBD1	TRBJ1-2	-	TGCGCCAGCAGCCGCGGACAGGAGAGAAAGGATGGCTACACCTTC	CASSRGQERKDGYTF
TRBV19	TRBD1	TRBJ1-1	-	TGTGCCAGTAGTATTCTAGGGGGCGACACTGAAGCTTTCTTT	CASSILGGDTEAFF
TRBV27	TRBD2	TRBJ2-1	-	TGTGCCAGCAGTTTTGCCCTAGCGGGAGTCAATGAGCAGTTCTTC	CASSFALAGVNEQFF
TRBV5-6	-	TRBJ2-1	-	TGTGCCAGCAGCTTTAGACAGGCTAATCACAATGAGCAGTTCTTC	CASSFRQANHNEQFF
TRBV11-2	-	TRBJ2-7	-	TGTGCCAGCATCTTATCATGGCAGGGTAGAGAGCAGTACTTC	CASILSWQGREQYF
TRBV7-3	TRBD1	TRBJ1-2	-	TGTGCCAGCAGCTTAACGGCTGGGACAGGGGATGGCTACACCTTC	CASSLTAGTGDGYTF
TRBV5-1	-	TRBJ2-3	-	TGCGCCAGCAGCTTGGCGCAGGGCTCTGCAGATACGCAGTATTTT	CASSLAQGSADTQYF
TRBV5-6	-	TRBJ1-6	-	TGTGCCAGCAGCGTCAGGGTGGGAAATTCACCCCTCCACTTT	CASSVRVGNSPLHF
TRBV28	TRBD2	TRBJ2-5	-	TGTGCCAGCAGTTCCGCGGGGGAGGAAGAGACCCAGTACTTC	CASSSAGEEETQYF
TRBV19	-	TRBJ1-3	-	TGTGCCAGTAGTATACGGGGGATATCTGGAAACACCATATATTTT	CASSIRGISGNTIYF
TRBV18	-	TRBJ2-7	-	TGTGCCAGCTCACCCCAGACCGGACTAAATTCCCTCGAGCAGTACTTC	CASSPQTGLNSLEQYF
TRBV24-1	-	TRBJ2-1	-	TGTGCCACCAGTGACCCGTCATACGGCAATGAGCAGTTCTTC	CATSDPSYGNEQFF
TRBV6-5	TRBD2	TRBJ2-1	-	TGTGCCAGCAGTTACGGGAGGGCCAGCCCCTACAATGAGCAGTTCTTC	CASSYGRASPYNEQFF
TRBV6-1	-	TRBJ1-5	few	TGTGCCAGCAGTGAAGCTTCAGTGGACAGACCAACAAATCAGCCCCAGCATTTT	CASSEASVDRPTNQPQHF
TRBV6-4	-	TRBJ1-4	few	TGTGCCAGCAGTGCAGCAACTAATGAAAAACTGTTTTTT	CASSAATNEKLFF
TRBV28	-	TRBJ1-5	-	TGTGCCAGCAGTTTCCGAAGGGAGAAGAGTCAGCCCCAGCATTTT	CASSFRREKSQPQHF
TRBV14	TRBD1	TRBJ1-6	-	TGTGCCAGCAGCCAACTAGGCGGCAGGGGGAATTCACCCCTCCACTTT	CASSQLGGRGNSPLHF
TRBV14	TRBD2	TRBJ2-1	-	TGTGCCAGCAGCCAACTAGCGGGGGACAATGAGCAGTTCTTC	CASSQLAGDNEQFF
TRBV30	-	TRBJ1-2	-	TGTGCCTGGGTCGGAGAGATTTATGGCTACACCTTC	CAWVGEIYGYTF
TRBV5-1	-	TRBJ2-7	-	TGCGCCAGCAAGGGGGGGTCCCACGAGCAGTACTTC	CASKGGSHEQYF
TRBV2	-	TRBJ2-3	-	TGTGCCAGCATATCGGGCCGGGCAGGGATTCCAGATACGCAGTATTTT	CASISGRAGIPDTQYF
TRBV24-1	TRBD2	TRBJ2-1	-	TGTGCCACCAGTGATTTGGGGACTAGCGGGGAAAACAATGAGCAGTTCTTC	CATSDLGTSGENNEQFF
TRBV19	-	TRBJ1-2	-	TGTGCCAGTGGGCTAACAGAACTCCTAAACTATGGCTACACCTTC	CASGLTELLNYGYTF
TRBV3-1/TRBV3-2	-	TRBJ1-1	-	TGTGCCAGCAGCCAAGACAGAAGATTTAACACTGAAGCTTTCTTT	CASSQDRRFNTEAFF
TRBV10-1	-	TRBJ1-3	-	TGCGCCAGCTCAAAAGGAAACACCATATATTTT	CASSKGNTIYF
TRBV4-2	TRBD2	TRBJ2-7	-	TGTGCCAGCAGCCAAGAGGGACTAGCGGATACCTACGAGCAGTACTTC	CASSQEGLADTYEQYF
TRBV27	-	TRBJ1-5	few	TGTGCCAGCAGCCCTGTCTCAGGGAATCAGCCCCAGCATTTT	CASSPVSGNQPQHF
TRBV5-1	-	TRBJ2-2	-	TGCGCCAGCAGCTTGTTTCCGGCAGGGGATACGGCCGGGGAGCTGTTTTTT	CASSLFPAGDTAGELFF
TRBV15	TRBD1	TRBJ1-5	few	TGTGCCACCAGCAATCGACAGGGTATCAATCAGCCCCAGCATTTT	CATSNRQGINQPQHF